This T cell receptor beta chain was documented in a study of cytomegalovirus exposure and HLA in healthy donors. About the study: The same platform was used for the 120 validation repertoires and the approximately 670 first-cohort repertoires, a later analysis reported.

The protocol was immunoSEQ multiplex PCR, while the TCRdb copy is restricted to in-frame clones and leaves out a portion. The sample carries 150,000 or so clones, 75% to 90% recorded once. The study, taken as a whole, reports: Reported results showed that the classifier diagnosed cytomegalovirus status with high specificity and sensitivity.

The CDR3 sequence is 15 residues long. V lost 5 bases to trimming and J lost 0 bases, with 11 bases between them. In germline, CDR1 is MNHEY, CDR2 SVGAGI. Remarks on this clone: The antigen is unknown.

The rearrangement uses TRBV6-5 and TRBJ2-4, with a weak D call TRBD2 (5 bases). The receptor comes from a woman between 18 and 29 years old in good health and CMV-seropositive. Sequencing was carried out using PBMCs. CDR3 in amino acids: CASSGERLAKNIQYF. The CDR3 DNA sequence: TGTGCCAGCAGTGGGGAGCGGCTAGCCAAAAACATTCAGTACTTC.